A selection of T cell receptor beta chains follows, all from one sample in a study of breast tumors, draining lymph nodes, adjacent tissues. TCRdb fed the multiplex PCR reads into MiXCR, producing one record per CDR3 protein. The table has about 130,000 distinct CDR3 sequences, under 25% seen once. What was sequenced was axillary lymph node tissue. All receptors come from a female donor with breast cancer. Some clones in this sample may be carry-over from other donors' samples. CDR3s include the opening cysteine and the closing phenylalanine or tryptophan. A D gene is named only where the DNA matches it firmly. Some rows mark clone size as missing; the rest say once, few, many or name a class of expanded clone.

CDR3 | DNA | J | V | D | size
CAGSLGLAGGSHTQYF | TGTGCCGGCAGTTTAGGGCTAGCGGGAGGGTCACATACGCAGTATTTT | TRBJ2-3 | TRBV28 | TRBD2 | -
CASSSAGTSGTDEQFF | TGTGCCAGCAGTTCCGCCGGGACTAGCGGGACCGATGAGCAGTTCTTC | TRBJ2-1 | TRBV6-2/TRBV6-3 | TRBD2 | many
CASSHPPPGLAGMGIDTQYF | TGTGCCAGCAGCCATCCCCCTCCGGGACTAGCGGGGATGGGGATAGATACGCAGTATTTT | TRBJ2-3 | TRBV3-1 | TRBD2 | -
CASSFGPSGAGHEQYF | TGTGCCAGCAGCTTTGGCCCATCAGGAGCGGGCCACGAGCAGTACTTC | TRBJ2-7 | TRBV11-3 | - | many
CASSNSLNLAKNIQYF | TGTGCCAGCAGCAACTCTCTTAACTTAGCCAAAAACATTCAGTACTTC | TRBJ2-4 | TRBV6-2/TRBV6-3 | - | -
CASSGSGIGQPQHF | TGTGCCAGCAGTGGATCAGGGATAGGTCAGCCCCAGCATTTT | TRBJ1-5 | TRBV27 | - | many
CASSYTLGHPNQPQHF | TGTGCCAGCAGTTACACCCTCGGACACCCCAATCAGCCCCAGCATTTT | TRBJ1-5 | TRBV6-2/TRBV6-3 | - | -
CASSVDRHASNEQFF | TGTGCCAGCAGCGTAGACAGGCACGCTTCCAATGAGCAGTTCTTC | TRBJ2-1 | TRBV9 | - | few
CASSDSMQDGNTIYF | TGTGCCAGCAGTGACTCGATGCAGGATGGAAACACCATATATTTT | TRBJ1-3 | TRBV6-4 | - | many
CASSPTSAAYNEQFF | TGTGCCAGCAGCCCTACTAGCGCCGCCTACAATGAGCAGTTCTTC | TRBJ2-1 | TRBV6-5 | TRBD2 | many
CASRQGHEQYF | TGTGCCAGCAGACAGGGCCACGAGCAGTACTTC | TRBJ2-7 | TRBV12-3/TRBV12-4 | - | many
CASSLEGGKGNQPQHF | TGTGCCAGCAGTTTGGAAGGGGGTAAGGGCAATCAGCCCCAGCATTTT | TRBJ1-5 | TRBV12-3/TRBV12-4 | - | many
CSARRSGQEPYEQYF | TGCAGTGCTAGACGAAGTGGACAGGAACCCTACGAGCAGTACTTC | TRBJ2-7 | TRBV20-1 | TRBD1 | many
CASSDQRQGNTGELLF | TGTGCCAGCAGTGATCAAAGGCAGGGGAACACCGGGGAGCTGCTTTTT | TRBJ2-2 | TRBV2 | - | -
CASSESRSGQPQHF | TGTGCCAGCAGTGAATCCCGCAGCGGGCAGCCCCAGCATTTT | TRBJ1-5 | TRBV2 | - | few
CASSLKPGTEQYF | TGTGCCAGCAGTCTAAAGCCCGGGACAGAGCAGTACTTC | TRBJ2-7 | TRBV6-2/TRBV6-3 | - | many
CASSLVPTGGVLNEQFF | TGTGCCAGCAGCTTAGTCCCTACAGGGGGTGTACTCAATGAGCAGTTCTTC | TRBJ2-1 | TRBV7-2 | TRBD1 | many
CASSLAGGFDEQYF | TGTGCCAGCAGCTTAGCGGGAGGGTTCGACGAGCAGTACTTC | TRBJ2-7 | TRBV7-6 | TRBD2 | many
CASSDAPWGTDTQYF | TGTGCCAGCAGTGATGCCCCCTGGGGGACAGATACGCAGTATTTT | TRBJ2-3 | TRBV6-1 | - | many
CASSNIARWTGELFF | TGTGCCAGTAGTAATATAGCCCGATGGACCGGGGAGCTGTTTTTT | TRBJ2-2 | TRBV19 | - | -
CASSASGTARYEQYF | TGTGCCAGCAGTGCCTCCGGGACAGCTCGCTACGAGCAGTACTTC | TRBJ2-7 | TRBV2 | TRBD1 | -
CASSVGFRETQYF | TGTGCCAGCAGCGTAGGGTTTAGGGAGACCCAGTACTTC | TRBJ2-5 | TRBV9 | - | many
CASSRFAGGTTDTQYF | TGTGCCAGCAGCCGTTTTGCGGGAGGGACCACAGATACGCAGTATTTT | TRBJ2-3 | TRBV14 | TRBD2 | many
CASSFDRGRNEQFF | TGTGCCAGCAGTTTCGACAGGGGGAGGAATGAGCAGTTCTTC | TRBJ2-1 | TRBV28 | TRBD1 | -
CASSSYRESYEQYF | TGTGCCAGCAGTTCTTACCGTGAATCCTACGAGCAGTACTTC | TRBJ2-7 | TRBV27 | - | few
CASRSAGQGGYYGYTF | TGTGCCAGCCGGTCGGCGGGCCAGGGAGGGTACTATGGCTACACCTTC | TRBJ1-2 | TRBV6-5 | - | many
CATSSIRDRAYEQFF | TGTGCCACCAGCAGCATCCGGGACAGGGCGTATGAGCAGTTCTTC | TRBJ2-1 | TRBV15 | TRBD1 | many
CASFSGTDTQYF | TGTGCCAGCTTTAGTGGCACAGATACGCAGTATTTT | TRBJ2-3 | TRBV6-1 | - | many
CASSAQEGSPLHF | TGTGCCAGCAGTGCTCAGGAGGGTTCACCCCTCCACTTT | TRBJ1-6 | TRBV2 | - | many
CASSSRTSGEFF | TGTGCCAGTAGTTCCCGGACTAGCGGTGAGTTCTTC | TRBJ2-1 | TRBV19 | TRBD2 | many
CARTSSETQYF | TGTGCCAGAACGTCTAGTGAGACCCAGTACTTC | TRBJ2-5 | TRBV19 | - | few
CASSLGPTGTPDSPLHF | TGTGCCAGCAGTCTGGGGCCGACAGGGACCCCCGATTCACCCCTCCACTTT | TRBJ1-6 | TRBV12-3/TRBV12-4 | TRBD1 | many
CASRKSPGQGRSGANVLTF | TGTGCCAGCAGAAAATCTCCGGGACAGGGGCGCTCTGGGGCCAACGTCCTGACTTTC | TRBJ2-6 | TRBV5-5 | TRBD1 | many
CAGKQATNEKLFF | TGTGCCGGTAAACAAGCAACTAATGAAAAACTGTTTTTT | TRBJ1-4 | TRBV28 | - | -
CSARPPVSLEQYF | TGCAGTGCTAGACCCCCCGTTAGTCTCGAGCAGTACTTC | TRBJ2-7 | TRBV20-1 | - | many
CSAAFGTSSYNEQFF | TGCAGTGCTGCGTTTGGGACTAGCTCCTACAATGAGCAGTTCTTC | TRBJ2-1 | TRBV20-1 | TRBD2 | many
CSARVGPYEQYF | TGCAGTGCTAGAGTAGGGCCCTACGAGCAGTACTTC | TRBJ2-7 | TRBV20-1 | - | many
CASSLNRVSGNTIYF | TGTGCCAGCAGCTTAAACAGGGTCTCTGGAAACACCATATATTTT | TRBJ1-3 | TRBV11-2 | - | many
CASSLALSTYEQYF | TGTGCCAGCAGCTTGGCCCTGAGTACCTACGAGCAGTACTTC | TRBJ2-7 | TRBV5-8 | - | many
CASSVQSSYNEQFF | TGTGCCAGCAGTGTACAGAGCTCCTACAATGAGCAGTTCTTC | TRBJ2-1 | TRBV2 | - | many
CASSFPQGSTDTQYF | TGTGCCAGCAGCTTCCCACAGGGGAGCACAGATACGCAGTATTTT | TRBJ2-3 | TRBV5-4 | TRBD1 | -
CASSYTAGNTIYF | TGTGCCAGCAGTTATACTGCGGGAAACACCATATATTTT | TRBJ1-3 | TRBV6-6 | - | many
CASRPRGRMNTGELFF | TGTGCCAGCAGGCCAAGGGGACGGATGAACACCGGGGAGCTGTTTTTT | TRBJ2-2 | TRBV2 | - | many
CASSRDPAYEQYF | TGTGCCAGCAGCCGGGACCCAGCATACGAGCAGTACTTC | TRBJ2-7 | TRBV4-2 | - | many
CASSYPTGRSDTDTQYF | TGTGCCAGCAGTTACCCTACCGGAAGAAGCGACACAGATACGCAGTATTTT | TRBJ2-3 | TRBV6-2/TRBV6-3 | - | many
CASSRQGSTNEKLFF | TGTGCCAGCAGCCGACAGGGATCAACTAATGAAAAACTGTTTTTT | TRBJ1-4 | TRBV3-1 | TRBD1 | -
CASSRDRVGSGANVLTF | TGTGCCAGCAGCCGGGACAGGGTGGGCTCTGGGGCCAACGTCCTGACTTTC | TRBJ2-6 | TRBV14 | TRBD1 | few
CSVVQGVSYEQYF | TGCAGCGTTGTCCAGGGGGTTTCCTACGAGCAGTACTTC | TRBJ2-7 | TRBV29-1 | TRBD1 | many
CASSLEGSGKYEQYF | TGCGCCAGCAGCTTGGAAGGTAGCGGGAAATACGAGCAGTACTTC | TRBJ2-7 | TRBV5-1 | TRBD2 | many
CASSDRGLRETQYF | TGTGCCAGCAGTGACAGGGGGCTGAGGGAGACCCAGTACTTC | TRBJ2-5 | TRBV6-6 | TRBD1 | few
CASSAGGSGRTDTQYF | TGTGCCAGCAGCGCGGGGGGGAGCGGACGCACAGATACGCAGTATTTT | TRBJ2-3 | TRBV7-6 | TRBD2 | many
CASSPDRGVYNEQFF | TGTGCCAGCAGTCCCGACAGGGGTGTTTACAATGAGCAGTTCTTC | TRBJ2-1 | TRBV27 | TRBD1 | many
CASSSSGLAGGSPYNEQFF | TGTGCCAGCAGTTCCTCAGGACTAGCGGGAGGTAGTCCCTACAATGAGCAGTTCTTC | TRBJ2-1 | TRBV12-3/TRBV12-4 | TRBD2 | many
CASSFSQNNEQFF | TGTGCCAGCAGCTTTAGCCAGAACAATGAGCAGTTCTTC | TRBJ2-1 | TRBV7-2 | - | many